Listed below are T cell receptor beta chains from one sample, sequenced in a study of Graves' ophthalmopathy and Graves' hyperthyroidism. MiXCR, applied by TCRdb to the multiplex PCR reads, yields one record per CDR3 protein. The profile shows hundreds of thousands of distinct CDR3 sequences, under 25% of them singletons. The source material was peripheral blood. The source is a woman between 18 and 29 years old with stable Graves' hyperthyroidism. CDR3s include the opening cysteine and the closing phenylalanine or tryptophan. D genes are given only for firm matches. Expanded clones get a size class; other rows say once, few or many, or leave the size out.

many,TRBV6-2/TRBV6-3,TRBJ2-7,TRBD2,TGTGCCAGCAGTTACACACCTTGGACTAGTAAGTACGAGCAGTACTTC,CASSYTPWTSKYEQYF
few,TRBV4-1,TRBJ1-5,NA,TGCGCCAGCAGCCAAGATCTTGCAGGGCGGGCAAATCAGCCCCAGCATTTT,CASSQDLAGRANQPQHF
many,TRBV7-4,TRBJ1-1,NA,TGTGCCAGCAGCTTATTGGCTTTCTTT,CASSLLAFF
many,TRBV10-1,TRBJ2-2,NA,TGCGCCAGCAGTGAGTCGGGGAGACCCGGGGAGCTGTTTTTT,CASSESGRPGELFF
once,TRBV6-5,TRBJ2-7,TRBD1,TGTGCCAGCAGTTGGTCTGAGGCAGGGGGAAGCGAGCAGTACTTC,CASSWSEAGGSEQYF
many,TRBV6-5,TRBJ2-7,NA,TGTGCCAGCAGTTGGTTTCCGGCCGAGCAGTACTTC,CASSWFPAEQYF
NA,TRBV6-5,TRBJ1-3,NA,TGTGCCAGCAGTTTGGTGAACTCTGGAAACACCATATATTTT,CASSLVNSGNTIYF
NA,TRBV3-1,TRBJ2-5,NA,TGTGCCAGCAGAAGTGTGGAGACCCAGTACTTC,CASRSVETQYF
many,TRBV12-3/TRBV12-4,TRBJ2-7,NA,TGTGCCAGCAGCAGGTGGAGGGGAGACGACGAGCAGTACTTC,CASSRWRGDDEQYF
many,TRBV6-1,TRBJ1-1,NA,TGTGCCAGCAGTGTCGACTGGACCACTGAAGCTTTCTTT,CASSVDWTTEAFF
many,TRBV28,TRBJ2-7,TRBD1,TGTGCCAGCACCTCCCCCTGGACAGGCCGATACGAGCAGTACTTC,CASTSPWTGRYEQYF
many,TRBV7-2,TRBJ2-7,NA,TGTGCCAGCAGCTTAGCCGTCGGGAGTGGGACCGCTAAACAGTACTTC,CASSLAVGSGTAKQYF
NA,TRBV28,TRBJ2-5,NA,TGTGCCAGCAGTTCCTTTCAGGGTCCCCAAGAGACCCAGTACTTC,CASSSFQGPQETQYF
NA,TRBV6-1,TRBJ2-4,NA,TGTGCCAGCAGAGGAGGCGGGGAAAAAAACAGTCAGTACTTC,CASRGGGEKNSQYF
many,TRBV7-3,TRBJ2-5,NA,TGTGCCAGCAGCTCCTACCGGGGGGAGACCCAGTACTTC,CASSSYRGETQYF
once,TRBV12-3/TRBV12-4,TRBJ2-7,NA,TGTGCCAGCGAGGGCAGGGGAGGCGAGCAGTACTTC,CASEGRGGEQYF
many,TRBV7-8,TRBJ2-7,NA,TGTGCCAGCAGCGTCCCTAGCTTTGAGCAGTACTTC,CASSVPSFEQYF
many,TRBV6-5,TRBJ2-5,NA,TGTGCCAGCAGTATCCAGGGAGAGACCCAGTACTTC,CASSIQGETQYF
NA,TRBV12-3/TRBV12-4,TRBJ1-3,NA,TGTGCCAGCCGAGTCCTAGACACCATATATTTT,CASRVLDTIYF
few,TRBV7-6,TRBJ2-6,TRBD2,TGTGCCAGCAGCCCCGGACGGAGACGACTAGCGGGAGCCTCTGGGGCCAACGTCCTGACTTTC,CASSPGRRRLAGASGANVLTF
once,TRBV15,TRBJ1-5,TRBD1,TGTGCCACCAGTCTCCTTCGACAGGGTGGACAGCCCCAGCATTTT,CATSLLRQGGQPQHF
many,TRBV20-1,TRBJ2-2,NA,TGCAGTGCTAGGTCGGGGGCCTCTGTCGCCGGGGAGCTGTTTTTT,CSARSGASVAGELFF
NA,TRBV9,TRBJ2-7,TRBD1,TGTGCCAGCAGCGTAGCCCCCGTGGACAGGGGCCACGAGCAGTACTTC,CASSVAPVDRGHEQYF
NA,TRBV12-3/TRBV12-4,TRBJ2-5,NA,TGTGCCAGCAGTTTTGGTGCCTTGGGGTTAGGGGGGACGAACCAAGAGACCCAGTACTTC,CASSFGALGLGGTNQETQYF